One and the same sample provided the 24 T cell receptor beta chains below, sequenced in a study of technical replicates of blood from a handful of donors. Method: immunoSEQ multiplex PCR; TCRdb's copy keeps in-frame clones and lacks some. The sample has just over 95,000 clones; about 95% are singletons. Sample: T cells isolated from PBMCs. The receptors stem from a human donor in good health.

V and J are TRBV27 and TRBJ2-7; weak D call: TRBD1 (6 bases). Trimming left V 5 bases short and J 3 bases short, with 14 bases between. In germline, CDR1 is MNHEY, CDR2 SMNVEV (reference sequence). The CDR3 runs 14 residues. CDR3 DNA sequence: TGTGCCAGCAGTCTTGGACAGAGTTACTACGAGCAGTACTTC. Protein sequence: CASSLGQSYYEQYF.

CDR3 DNA sequence: TGTGCCAGCTCACCGACCGGACAAAACAATGAGCAGTTCTTC. This gives the protein CASSPTGQNNEQFF. The chain joins TRBV18 to TRBJ2-1; tentative D call: TRBD1 (5 bases). Germline V gives CDR1 KGHSH, CDR2 LQKENI. CDR3 length equals 14 residues. V was pared by 3 bases and J by 5 bases, with 11 bases between.

The chain links TRBV7-3 to TRBJ2-2, with 7 bases lining up with TRBD2. The CDR3 has 15 residues. The J segment lost 8 bases and the V segment lost 5 bases, leaving 11 bases of the junction unmatched. Germline values: CDR1 SGHTA, CDR2 FQGTGA. This CDR3 reads CASSKIGGSGGELFF. CDR3 DNA sequence: TGTGCCAGCAGCAAAATCGGCGGGAGTGGGGGGGAGCTGTTTTTT. Variable domain in full (rest from reference TRBV7-3 and TRBJ2-2): GAGVSQTPSNKVTEKGKYVELRCDPISGHTALYWYRQSLGQGPEFLIYFQGTGAADDSGLPNDRFFAVRPEGSVSTLKIQRTERGDSAVYLCASSKIGGSGGELFFGEGSRLTVL.

In this sample, this clone turned up a few times. The CDR3 DNA is TGCGCCAGCAGTGAGTCGTATCGGGGAGAGACCCAGTACTTC. Translated, it gives CASSESYRGETQYF. This chain uses TRBV10-1 with TRBJ2-5, with D possibly matching TRBD2 (5 bases). V shed 0 bases and J shed 4 bases, with 9 bases lying between them. CDR3 length equals 14 residues. CDR1 and CDR2 from the germline V gene are WNHNN and SYGVQD (reference sequence).

The gene calls are TRBV28 and TRBJ2-3, with D maybe TRBD2 (6 bases). V gave up 8 bases and J gave up 5 bases, with 8 bases separating them. The CDR3 runs to 11 residues. Per germline, CDR1 MDHEN and CDR2 SYDVKM. The CDR3 region is CASGREDTQYF. CDR3 coding DNA: TGTGCCAGCGGGCGGGAAGATACGCAGTATTTT.

The chain carries TRBV7-2 and TRBJ2-2; no definite D call. Germline V lookup: CDR1 SGHTA, CDR2 FQGNSA. V was pared by 5 bases and J by 7 bases, with 11 bases between. This CDR3 has 13 amino acids. Here the CDR3 reads CASSPNADGELFF. The DNA of the CDR3 is TGTGCCAGCAGCCCTAACGCGGACGGGGAGCTGTTTTTT.

The chain recombines TRBV6-6 with TRBJ1-5; TRBD1 agrees at 7 bases. Looked up from germline, CDR1 is MNHNY and CDR2 is SVGAGI (reference sequence). J was trimmed by 10 bases and V by 7 bases; bases with no gene match: 10. This CDR3 comprises 13 residues. The DNA of the CDR3 is TGTGCCAGCACCGGGACAGCCATCAATCCCCAGCATTTT. It yields the protein CASTGTAINPQHF.

In this sample, this clone turned up a few times. The V call is TRBV7-8, the J call TRBJ2-7; weak D call: TRBD1 (6 bases). Germline loops: CDR1 SGHVS, CDR2 FQNEAQ. The CDR3 extends over 15 amino acids. V lost 1 base and J lost 5, with 15 bases in between. CDR3 in amino acids: CASSLGTPRDNEQYF. The CDR3 region has the DNA TGTGCCAGCAGCTTAGGGACACCCCGGGACAACGAGCAGTACTTC.

The chain uses TRBV5-1 and TRBJ2-7, with TRBD2 matching 13 bases. The CDR3 spans 17 residues. Germline trimming cut 0 bases from V and 2 bases from J; bases unmatched to any gene: 5. CDR1 is SGHRS and CDR2 is YFSETQ in the germline V gene. CDR3 sequence: CASSLGLAGGIAYEQYF. CDR3 DNA: TGCGCCAGCAGCTTGGGACTAGCGGGAGGCATAGCCTACGAGCAGTACTTC.

This rearrangement joins TRBV7-2 to TRBJ2-1, with TRBD2 matching 12 bases. The CDR3 is 14 residues long. J was trimmed by 9 bases and V by 5 bases; bases with no gene match: 5. CDR1 and CDR2 (germline): SGHTA, FQGNSA. CDR3 loop: CASSLRLAGVEQFF. CDR3 in DNA: TGTGCCAGCAGCCTCAGACTAGCGGGAGTTGAGCAGTTCTTC.

This chain uses TRBV19 with TRBJ2-4; weak D call: TRBD1 (5 bases). The germline V and J ends were trimmed by 3 bases and 1 base, with 10 bases remaining between them. The germline V gene encodes CDR1 LNHDA and CDR2 SQIVND (reference sequence). The CDR3 consists of 15 residues. CDR3 nucleotides: TGTGCCAGTAGTATTGGGGCAGGGGCCAAAAACATTCAGTACTTC. It encodes CASSIGAGAKNIQYF. Drawing the rest from reference TRBV19 and TRBJ2-4, the complete variable domain is DGGITQSPKYLFRKEGQNVTLSCEQNLNHDAMYWYRQDPGQGLRLIYYSQIVNDFQKGDIAEGYSVSREKKESFPLTVTSAQKNPTAFYLCASSIGAGAKNIQYFGAGTRLSVL.

The chain employs TRBV6-1 and TRBJ2-1; D is unclear. Germline V gene data show CDR1 as MNHNS and CDR2 as SASEGT. The CDR3 extends over 13 amino acids. The germline V and J ends were trimmed by 1 base and 6 bases, with 7 bases remaining between them. The CDR3 protein is CASSEGQLNEQFF. As DNA, the CDR3 is TGTGCCAGCAGTGAAGGCCAACTCAATGAGCAGTTCTTC.

The chain links TRBV25-1 to TRBJ1-5; the D gene is possibly TRBD1 (5 bases). Germline lookup yields CDR1 MGHDK and CDR2 SYGVNS. V was cut by 0 bases and J by 5 bases, with 8 bases left in between. The CDR3 consists of 14 residues. The CDR3 protein is CASSEYRVHQPQHF. CDR3 nucleotide sequence: TGTGCCAGCAGTGAATACAGGGTTCATCAGCCCCAGCATTTT.

This rearrangement joins TRBV7-9 to TRBJ2-3, with TRBD1 as a possible D gene (5 bases). V shed 3 bases and J shed 0 bases, with 10 bases lying between them. This CDR3 is 15 amino acids long. Germline V gene sequence: CDR1 SEHNR, CDR2 FQNEAQ (reference sequence). CDR3 loop: CASSFRRQSTDTQYF. The CDR3 nucleotides are TGTGCCAGCAGCTTCCGGAGACAGAGCACAGATACGCAGTATTTT. Complete variable domain (other parts from reference TRBV7-9 and TRBJ2-3): DTGVSQNPRHKITKRGQNVTFRCDPISEHNRLYWYRQTLGQGPEFLTYFQNEAQLEKSRLLSDRFSAERPKGSFSTLEIQRTEQGDSAMYLCASSFRRQSTDTQYFGPGTRLTVL.

This rearrangement joins TRBV19 to TRBJ2-7, with 8 bases aligning to TRBD2. The CDR3 covers 14 residues. The ends lost 4 bases at V and 3 bases at J; junction bases unmatched: 5. CDR1 and CDR2 from the germline V gene are LNHDA and SQIVND (reference sequence). CDR3 nucleotide sequence: TGTGCCAGTAGTAGCGGGAGGAAAGTCTACGAGCAGTACTTC. Translation gives CASSSGRKVYEQYF.

V is TRBV10-3 and J is TRBJ1-5; D may be TRBD1 (6 bases). The ends were cut back, 2 bases at V and 7 bases at J, with 12 bases in the middle. CDR1 is ENHRY and CDR2 is SYGVKD in the germline V gene. The length of the CDR3 is 14 residues. CDR3 nucleotides: TGTGCCATCAGTGAGAGACAGGATGGCCAGCCCCAGCATTTT. This codes for CAISERQDGQPQHF.

J is TRBJ1-4 and V is TRBV7-2; D is unclear. Germline CDR1 and CDR2: SGHTA and FQGNSA. The length of the CDR3 is 14 residues. Trimming took 2 bases from V and 8 from J, leaving 12 bases between them. Written as DNA, the CDR3 is TGTGCCAGCAGCTTAAACCAAGCTGAGGAAAAACTGTTTTTT. This gives the protein CASSLNQAEEKLFF.

This chain uses TRBV11-2 with TRBJ2-3, with 9 bases matching TRBD1. Germline trimming cut 1 base from V and 3 bases from J; bases unmatched to any gene: 5. Germline-derived CDR1 and CDR2 are SGHAT and FQNNGV. This CDR3 is built from 16 residues. In DNA form, the CDR3 reads TGTGCCAGCAGCTTAGGGGGACAGGGAAGAACAGATACGCAGTATTTT. Its protein product is CASSLGGQGRTDTQYF.

The chain has TRBV4-2 and TRBJ2-4; TRBD2 matches 8 bases. This CDR3 is built from 15 residues. After removal of 0 bases from V and 10 bases from J, the junction contained 8 bases not matched to a gene. Germline CDR1 and CDR2: LGHNA and YNFKEQ. The chain's CDR3 is CASSQDQGLGRIQYF. CDR3 DNA: TGTGCCAGCAGCCAAGATCAGGGACTAGGAAGAATTCAGTACTTC.

The rearrangement uses TRBV7-9 and TRBJ1-1; 7 bases match TRBD1. CDR1 and CDR2 from the germline V gene are SEHNR and FQNEAQ (reference sequence). Unmatched junction bases numbered 10, after V lost 5 bases and J lost 4 bases. The CDR3 totals 15 residues. This chain's CDR3 is CASSPRVAGGTEAFF. The CDR3 region has the DNA TGTGCCAGCAGCCCCAGGGTGGCAGGGGGCACTGAAGCTTTCTTT.

The chain combines TRBV10-3 with TRBJ2-7; 8 bases match TRBD2. CDR1 ENHRY and CDR2 SYGVKD come from the germline V gene. This CDR3 spans 15 amino acids. V was pared by 2 bases and J by 5 bases, with 8 bases of the junction left unmatched. CDR3 loop: CAISERSSGSHEQYF. For the CDR3, the DNA is TGTGCCATCAGTGAGAGGTCTAGCGGGTCTCACGAGCAGTACTTC.

The chain combines TRBV4-3 with TRBJ2-1; 14 bases agree with TRBD2. The CDR3 extends over 15 amino acids. Germline CDR1 reads LGHNA; CDR2 reads YSLEER. With V trimmed by 1 base and J by 9 bases, 2 bases remained unmatched. CDR3 sequence reads: CASSQVGLAGGEQFF. The CDR3 DNA sequence: TGCGCCAGCAGCCAAGTTGGACTAGCGGGAGGTGAGCAGTTCTTC.

This chain links TRBV30 with TRBJ2-5; D perhaps matches TRBD1 (6 bases). Germline V gene sequence: CDR1 GTSNPN, CDR2 SVGIG (reference sequence). The V and J ends lost 0 bases and 4 bases respectively, with 9 bases between them. The CDR3 is made up of 13 amino acids. In DNA form, the CDR3 reads TGTGCCTGGAGTGTACGACAGGTAGAGACCCAGTACTTC. It specifies CAWSVRQVETQYF.

The chain combines TRBV7-9 with TRBJ2-7; maybe TRBD2 (6 bases). CDR1 SEHNR and CDR2 FQNEAQ come from the germline V gene (reference sequence). The CDR3 loop spans 14 amino acids. The V gene lost 4 bases and the J gene lost 5 bases, with 15 bases spanning the gap. The CDR3 here is CASSSVGSLNEQYF. The CDR3 coding sequence is TGTGCCAGCAGCTCCGTCGGGAGTTTAAACGAGCAGTACTTC.